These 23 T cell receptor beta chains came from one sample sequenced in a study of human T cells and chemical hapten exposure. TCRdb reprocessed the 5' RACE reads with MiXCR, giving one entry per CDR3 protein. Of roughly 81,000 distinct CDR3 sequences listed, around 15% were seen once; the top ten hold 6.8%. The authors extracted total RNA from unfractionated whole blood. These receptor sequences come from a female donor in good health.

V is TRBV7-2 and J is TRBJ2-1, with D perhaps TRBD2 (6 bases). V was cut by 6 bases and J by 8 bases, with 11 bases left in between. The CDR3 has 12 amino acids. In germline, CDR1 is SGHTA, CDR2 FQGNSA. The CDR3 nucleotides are TGTGCCAGCAGTTACGGACTACATGAGCAGTTCTTC. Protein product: CASSYGLHEQFF.

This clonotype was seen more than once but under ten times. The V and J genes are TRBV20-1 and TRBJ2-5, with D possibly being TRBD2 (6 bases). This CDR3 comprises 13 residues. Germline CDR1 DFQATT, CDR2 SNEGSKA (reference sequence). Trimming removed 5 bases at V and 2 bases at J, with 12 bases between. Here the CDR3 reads CSARRDLQETQYF. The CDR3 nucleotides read TGCAGTGCTCGAAGGGACTTACAAGAGACCCAGTACTTC.

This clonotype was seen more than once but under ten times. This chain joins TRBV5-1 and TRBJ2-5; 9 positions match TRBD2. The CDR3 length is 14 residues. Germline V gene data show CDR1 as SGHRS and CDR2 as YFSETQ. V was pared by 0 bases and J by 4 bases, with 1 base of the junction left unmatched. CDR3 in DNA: TGCGCCAGCAGCTTGGGACTAGCGGCAGAGACCCAGTACTTC. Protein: CASSLGLAAETQYF.

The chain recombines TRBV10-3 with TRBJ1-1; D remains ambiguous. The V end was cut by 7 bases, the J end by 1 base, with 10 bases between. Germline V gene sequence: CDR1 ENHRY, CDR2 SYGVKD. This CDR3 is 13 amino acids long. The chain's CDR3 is CAITVQENTEAFF. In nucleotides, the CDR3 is TGTGCCATCACAGTGCAGGAGAACACTGAAGCTTTCTTT.

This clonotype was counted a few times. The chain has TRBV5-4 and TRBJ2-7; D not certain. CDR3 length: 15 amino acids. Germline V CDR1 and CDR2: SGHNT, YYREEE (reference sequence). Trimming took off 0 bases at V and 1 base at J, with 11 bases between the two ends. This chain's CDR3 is CASSLEPVISYEQYF. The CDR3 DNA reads TGTGCCAGCAGCTTGGAGCCAGTTATATCCTACGAGCAGTACTTC.

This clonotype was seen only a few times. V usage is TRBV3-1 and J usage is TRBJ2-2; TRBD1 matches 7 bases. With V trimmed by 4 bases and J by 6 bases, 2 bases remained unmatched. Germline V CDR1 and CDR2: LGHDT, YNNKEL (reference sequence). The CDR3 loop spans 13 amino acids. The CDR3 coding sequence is TGTGCCAGCAGCCGACAGGGCGCCGGGGAGCTGTTTTTT. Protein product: CASSRQGAGELFF. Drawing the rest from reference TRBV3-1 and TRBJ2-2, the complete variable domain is DTAVSQTPKYLVTQMGNDKSIKCEQNLGHDTMYWYKQDSKKFLKIMFSYNNKELIINETVPNRFSPKSPDKAHLNLHINSLELGDSAVYFCASSRQGAGELFFGEGSRLTVL.

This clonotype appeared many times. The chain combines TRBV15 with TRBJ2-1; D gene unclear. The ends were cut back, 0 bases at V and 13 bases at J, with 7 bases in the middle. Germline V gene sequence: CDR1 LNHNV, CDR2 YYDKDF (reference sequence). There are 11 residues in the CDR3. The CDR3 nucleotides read TGTGCCACCAGCAGAGATCGGTATCAGTTCTTC. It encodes CATSRDRYQFF. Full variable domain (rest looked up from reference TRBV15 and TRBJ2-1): DAMVIQNPRYQVTQFGKPVTLSCSQTLNHNVMYWYQQKSSQAPKLLFHYYDKDFNNEADTPDNFQSRRPNTSFCFLDIRSPGLGDTAMYLCATSRDRYQFFGPGTRLTVL.

Here the CDR3 reads CASSETSSGANVLTF. The CDR3, as DNA: TGTGCCAGCAGTGAGACCAGCTCTGGGGCCAACGTCCTGACTTTC. The chain joins TRBV2 to TRBJ2-6, with D unclear. Trimming took off 3 bases at V and 0 bases at J, with 6 bases between the two ends. CDR3 length: 15 amino acids. The germline V gene has CDR1 SNHLY and CDR2 FYNNEI.

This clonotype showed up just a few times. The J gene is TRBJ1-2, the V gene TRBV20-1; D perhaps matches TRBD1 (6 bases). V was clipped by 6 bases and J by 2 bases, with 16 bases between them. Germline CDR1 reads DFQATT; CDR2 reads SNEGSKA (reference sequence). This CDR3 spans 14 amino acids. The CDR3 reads CSASRPGQNYGYTF. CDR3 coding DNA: TGCAGTGCAAGTCGTCCTGGACAGAACTATGGCTACACCTTC.

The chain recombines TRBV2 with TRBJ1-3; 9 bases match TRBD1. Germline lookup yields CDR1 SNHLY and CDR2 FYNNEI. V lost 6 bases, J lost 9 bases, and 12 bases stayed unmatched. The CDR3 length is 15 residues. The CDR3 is CASRVGDRATGTIYF. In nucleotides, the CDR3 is TGTGCCAGCAGAGTAGGGGACAGGGCCACCGGCACCATATATTTT.

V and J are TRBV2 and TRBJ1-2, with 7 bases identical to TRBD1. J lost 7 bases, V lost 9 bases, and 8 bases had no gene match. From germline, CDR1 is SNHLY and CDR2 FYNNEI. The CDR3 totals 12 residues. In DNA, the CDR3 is TGTGCCAGTAGGGAGACAGGGAGTGGCTACACCTTC. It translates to CASRETGSGYTF.

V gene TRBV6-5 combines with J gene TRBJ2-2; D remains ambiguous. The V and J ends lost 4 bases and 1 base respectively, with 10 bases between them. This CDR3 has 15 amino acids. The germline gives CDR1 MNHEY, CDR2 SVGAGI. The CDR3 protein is CASSSRSQNTGELFF. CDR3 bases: TGTGCCAGCAGTTCGCGCTCCCAGAACACCGGGGAGCTGTTTTTT.

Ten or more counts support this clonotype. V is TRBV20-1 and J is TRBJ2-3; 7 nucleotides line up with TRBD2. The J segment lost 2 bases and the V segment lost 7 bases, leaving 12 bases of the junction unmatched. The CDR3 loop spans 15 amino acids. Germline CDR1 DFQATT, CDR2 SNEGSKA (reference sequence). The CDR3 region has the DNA TGCAGTGTTTACACCCCGGGGGGACCCACAGATACGCAGTATTTT. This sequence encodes CSVYTPGGPTDTQYF.

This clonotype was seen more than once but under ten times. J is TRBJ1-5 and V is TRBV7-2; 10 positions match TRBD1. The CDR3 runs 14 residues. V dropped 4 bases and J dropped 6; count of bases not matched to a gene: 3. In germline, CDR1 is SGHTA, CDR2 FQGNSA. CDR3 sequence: CASSWGQGIQPQHF. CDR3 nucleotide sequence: TGTGCCAGCAGCTGGGGACAGGGGATTCAGCCCCAGCATTTT.

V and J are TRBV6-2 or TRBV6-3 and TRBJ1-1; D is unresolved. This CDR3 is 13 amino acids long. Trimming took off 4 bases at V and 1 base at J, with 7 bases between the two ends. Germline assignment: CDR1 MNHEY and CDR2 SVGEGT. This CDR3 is CASSSRENTEAFF. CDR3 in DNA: TGTGCCAGCAGTTCAAGGGAGAACACTGAAGCTTTCTTT.

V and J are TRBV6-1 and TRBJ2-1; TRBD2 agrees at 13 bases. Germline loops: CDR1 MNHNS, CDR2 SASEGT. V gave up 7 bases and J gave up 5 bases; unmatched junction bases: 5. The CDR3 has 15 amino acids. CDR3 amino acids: CASTKGLAGDNEQFF. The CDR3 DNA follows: TGTGCCAGCACCAAAGGACTAGCGGGAGACAATGAGCAGTTCTTC.

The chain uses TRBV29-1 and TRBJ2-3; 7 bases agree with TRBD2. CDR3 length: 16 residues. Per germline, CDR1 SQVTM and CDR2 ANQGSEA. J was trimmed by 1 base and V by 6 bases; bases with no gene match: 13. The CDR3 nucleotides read TGCAGCGTCTCCCAGCCTCTAGCGGCCGGCACAGATACGCAGTATTTT. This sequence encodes CSVSQPLAAGTDTQYF.

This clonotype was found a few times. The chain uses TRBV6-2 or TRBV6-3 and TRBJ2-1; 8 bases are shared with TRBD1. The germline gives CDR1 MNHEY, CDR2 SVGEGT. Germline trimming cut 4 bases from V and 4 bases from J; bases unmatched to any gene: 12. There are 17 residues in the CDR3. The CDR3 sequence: CASSSPEGRDRYNEQFF. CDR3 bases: TGTGCCAGCAGTTCACCAGAGGGCCGGGACAGGTACAATGAGCAGTTCTTC.

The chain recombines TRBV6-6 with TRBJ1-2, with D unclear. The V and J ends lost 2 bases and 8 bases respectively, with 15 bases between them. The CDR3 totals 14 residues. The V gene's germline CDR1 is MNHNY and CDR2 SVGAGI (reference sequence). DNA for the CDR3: TGTGCCAGCAGTTACATTAGAGGTCGGGAGGGCTACACCTTC. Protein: CASSYIRGREGYTF.

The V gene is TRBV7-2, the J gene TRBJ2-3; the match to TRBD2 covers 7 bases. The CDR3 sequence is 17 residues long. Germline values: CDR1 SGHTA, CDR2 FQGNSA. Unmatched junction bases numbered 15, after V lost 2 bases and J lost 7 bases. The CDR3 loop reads CASSLMSRGGSINTQYF. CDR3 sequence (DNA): TGTGCCAGCAGCTTAATGTCCCGGGGCGGGAGTATAAATACGCAGTATTTT.

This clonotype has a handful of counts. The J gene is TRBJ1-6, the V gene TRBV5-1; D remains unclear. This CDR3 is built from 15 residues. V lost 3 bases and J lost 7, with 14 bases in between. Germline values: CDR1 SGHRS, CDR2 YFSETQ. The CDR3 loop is CASSSDHQFNSPLHF. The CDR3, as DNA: TGCGCCAGCAGCTCGGATCATCAATTCAATTCACCCCTCCACTTT.

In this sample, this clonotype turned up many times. In DNA form, the CDR3 reads TGTGCCAGCAGCTTGCGGAACTATGGCTACACCTTC. Translated, it gives CASSLRNYGYTF. The chain employs TRBV11-2 and TRBJ1-2; D ambiguous. The germline V gene encodes CDR1 SGHAT and CDR2 FQNNGV. Between the trimmed V and J ends, which lost 3 bases and 2 bases, there was a span of 4 bases. CDR3 size: 12 residues.

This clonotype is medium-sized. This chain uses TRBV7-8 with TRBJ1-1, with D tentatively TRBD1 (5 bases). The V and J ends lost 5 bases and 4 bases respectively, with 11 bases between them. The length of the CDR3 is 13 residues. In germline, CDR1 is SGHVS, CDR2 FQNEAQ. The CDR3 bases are TGTGCCAGCAGCCCGCATGGGGGCACTGAAGCTTTCTTT. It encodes CASSPHGGTEAFF. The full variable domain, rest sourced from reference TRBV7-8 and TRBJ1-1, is GAGVSQSPRYKVAKRGQDVALRCDPISGHVSLFWYQQALGQGPEFLTYFQNEAQLDKSGLPSDRFFAERPEGSVSTLKIQRTQQEDSAVYLCASSPHGGTEAFFGQGTRLTVV.